The next 24 T cell receptor beta chains were all read from a single sample in a study of human thymus T cells. Some clones are missing from TCRdb's copy, which holds only in-frame ones; the method was immunoSEQ multiplex PCR. The repertoire consists of 40,000 to 45,000 clones, with over 85% occurring once and the leading ten covering about 0.13%. The sequenced material came from blood. All receptors come from a boy under three years old with a congenital heart defect but otherwise immunologically healthy.

The chain recombines TRBV5-4 with TRBJ2-7; D is possibly TRBD1 (5 bases). Germline V gives CDR1 SGHNT, CDR2 YYREEE (reference sequence). Trimming took off 4 bases at V and 3 bases at J, with 8 bases between the two ends. The CDR3 is made up of 12 amino acids. DNA for the CDR3: TGTGCCAGCAGCATTACAGGCTACGAGCAGTACTTC. Its translation is CASSITGYEQYF.

The genes are TRBV6-6 and TRBJ1-5; TRBD1 might be the D (5 bases). The germline V gene encodes CDR1 MNHNY and CDR2 SVGAGI (reference sequence). This CDR3 has 14 amino acids. Trimming took 0 bases from V and 2 from J, leaving 5 bases between them. The CDR3 region is CASSYSQGNQPQHF. The DNA of the CDR3 is TGTGCCAGCAGTTACTCACAGGGCAATCAGCCCCAGCATTTT.

The chain is built from TRBV5-1 and TRBJ1-1; 9 nucleotides match TRBD1. The CDR3 is 16 amino acids. V shed 0 bases and J 6 bases; nucleotides not matched to a gene: 9. Germline values: CDR1 SGHRS, CDR2 YFSETQ. The CDR3 protein is CASSLAPGQGSAEAFF. CDR3 sequence (DNA): TGCGCCAGCAGCTTGGCTCCGGGACAGGGAAGTGCTGAAGCTTTCTTT.

The chain is built from TRBV6-6 and TRBJ2-7; 8 nucleotides line up with TRBD2. In germline, CDR1 is MNHNY, CDR2 SVGAGI (reference sequence). V was pared by 2 bases and J by 0 bases, with 0 bases of the junction left unmatched. The CDR3 contains 14 residues. DNA of the CDR3: TGTGCCAGCAGTTACCGGGGGGGCTCCTACGAGCAGTACTTC. It codes for CASSYRGGSYEQYF.

This chain links TRBV7-2 with TRBJ2-3; 11 bases are a match to TRBD2. The CDR3 runs to 15 residues. Germline values: CDR1 SGHTA, CDR2 FQGNSA. V shed 6 bases, J shed 0 bases, and the junction held 2 bases outside the gene matches. The CDR3 protein is CASRRTSGSTDTQYF. CDR3 nucleotides: TGTGCCAGCAGGAGGACTAGCGGGAGCACAGATACGCAGTATTTT.

The CDR3 sequence is CASTSTDTQYF. In DNA form, the CDR3 reads TGTGCCAGCACTAGCACAGATACGCAGTATTTT. The genes are TRBV28 and TRBJ2-3; no definite D call. Trimming removed 7 bases at V and 0 bases at J, with 2 bases between. The CDR3 sequence is 11 residues long. Germline CDR1 is MDHEN and CDR2 is SYDVKM.

CDR3 residues: CASSYVPGEDQETQYF. In DNA, the CDR3 is TGTGCCAGCAGTTACGTCCCAGGGGAGGATCAAGAGACCCAGTACTTC. V and J are TRBV6-5 and TRBJ2-5, with D possibly being TRBD1 or TRBD2 (6 bases each). This CDR3 comprises 16 residues. Germline CDR1 reads MNHEY; CDR2 reads SVGAGI. Trimming stripped 2 bases from V and 2 bases from J, with 15 bases between.

The chain couples TRBV29-1 to TRBJ2-1; 7 bases align to TRBD2. The CDR3 has 14 amino acids. CDR1 and CDR2 (germline): SQVTM, ANQGSEA. The CDR3 sequence: CSWTRGDSYNEQFF. In nucleotides, the CDR3 is TGCAGTTGGACTCGGGGGGACTCCTACAATGAGCAGTTCTTC.

This chain joins TRBV19 and TRBJ1-3, with D uncertain. V was shortened by 9 bases and J by 7 bases, with 16 bases between the two germline ends. Germline V gene data show CDR1 as LNHDA and CDR2 as SQIVND (reference sequence). The CDR3 has 13 residues. CDR3 bases: TGTGCCAGCCGGTACGGCGGAGGGAACACCATATATTTT. Its translation is CASRYGGGNTIYF.

DNA of the CDR3: TGTGCCTGGAGCGAAGTGGGGGGGCCCATCAACCTAGCCAAAAACATTCAGTACTTC. Protein sequence: CAWSEVGGPINLAKNIQYF. This chain connects TRBV30 to TRBJ2-4; TRBD2 is a possible D gene (7 bases). Germline-derived CDR1 and CDR2 are GTSNPN and SVGIG (reference sequence). V lost 3 bases, J lost 0 bases, and 24 bases lay in between. The CDR3 covers 19 residues.

V and J are TRBV5-1 and TRBJ1-2; possibly TRBD1 for D (6 bases). Germline CDR1 SGHRS, CDR2 YFSETQ. The CDR3 length is 14 residues. The V end lost 4 bases, the J end lost 7 bases, and 17 bases lay between the germline ends. CDR3 in amino acids: CASSLTGIRGGYTF. The DNA of the CDR3 is TGCGCCAGCAGCCTAACAGGGATCAGAGGTGGCTACACCTTC.

V usage is TRBV28 and J usage is TRBJ2-1, with no clear D. The CDR3 runs 12 residues. CDR1 MDHEN and CDR2 SYDVKM come from the germline V gene. V was clipped by 5 bases and J by 15 bases, with 17 bases between them. The CDR3: CASSTTDAIGFF. The CDR3 nucleotides read TGTGCCAGCAGTACAACGGACGCAATCGGGTTCTTC.

This chain joins TRBV6-5 and TRBJ1-5; a possible D gene is TRBD1 (5 bases). Germline assignment: CDR1 MNHEY and CDR2 SVGAGI. V lost 4 bases, J lost 4 bases, and 8 bases lay in between. The CDR3 length is 13 residues. The CDR3 spells CASSWDVNQPQHF. The CDR3 bases are TGTGCCAGCAGTTGGGACGTAAATCAGCCCCAGCATTTT.

As to this clone: Germline and junction disagree at one end, which may indicate a read error. The rearrangement joins TRBV4-1 to TRBJ1-5; a weak D match, TRBD1 (5 bases). The germline gives CDR1 MGHRA, CDR2 YSYEKL. The CDR3 is made up of 15 amino acids. The chain's CDR3 is CASSLQAYSNQPQNF. CDR3 bases: TGCGCCAGCAGCCTACAGGCTTATAGCAATCAGCCCCAGAATTTT.

The gene calls are TRBV6-5 and TRBJ1-1; D might be TRBD1 (6 bases). In germline, CDR1 is MNHEY, CDR2 SVGAGI. Between the trimmed V and J ends, which lost 3 bases and 1 base, there was a span of 15 bases. The CDR3 runs 16 residues. The CDR3 region is CASSYTHRVGNTEAFF. CDR3 sequence (DNA): TGTGCCAGCAGTTATACTCACAGGGTCGGGAACACTGAAGCTTTCTTT.

This chain joins TRBV6-1 and TRBJ1-4; 7 bases line up with TRBD1. The CDR3 runs to 14 residues. Germline V lookup: CDR1 MNHNS, CDR2 SASEGT. V dropped 8 bases and J dropped 6; count of bases not matched to a gene: 9. The CDR3 region is CASSRQGRDEKLFF. The CDR3 DNA is TGTGCCAGCTCTCGACAGGGAAGAGATGAAAAACTGTTTTTT.

The chain employs TRBV9 and TRBJ2-5; possibly TRBD1 for D (7 bases). Per germline, CDR1 SGDLS and CDR2 YYNGEE. CDR3 length: 19 amino acids. V lost 0 bases to trimming and J lost 5 bases, with 26 bases between them. This chain's CDR3 is CASSVAGRRGQQAKETQYF. CDR3 DNA: TGTGCCAGCAGCGTAGCTGGGAGGAGGGGGCAGCAGGCAAAGGAGACCCAGTACTTC. Drawing the rest from reference TRBV9 and TRBJ2-5, the complete variable domain is DSGVTQTPKHLITATGQRVTLRCSPRSGDLSVYWYQQSLDQGLQFLIQYYNGEERAKGNILERFSAQQFPDLHSELNLSSLELGDSALYFCASSVAGRRGQQAKETQYFGPGTRLLVL.

The chain couples TRBV9 to TRBJ2-5, with TRBD1 as a possible D gene (5 bases). The V gene lost 0 bases and the J gene lost 4 bases, with 10 bases spanning the gap. This CDR3 has 14 residues. Germline loops: CDR1 SGDLS, CDR2 YYNGEE. The CDR3 protein is CASSVGHRGETQYF. CDR3 bases: TGTGCCAGCAGCGTAGGGCATAGGGGAGAGACCCAGTACTTC.

This chain connects TRBV28 to TRBJ2-5, with TRBD1 as a possible D gene (6 bases). The CDR3 totals 14 residues. V gave up 2 bases and J gave up 4 bases, with 11 bases separating them. Germline-derived CDR1 and CDR2 are MDHEN and SYDVKM. CDR3 region: CASSLQGSRETQYF. The CDR3 DNA is TGTGCCAGCAGTTTACAGGGGAGCAGAGAGACCCAGTACTTC.

This chain connects TRBV19 to TRBJ1-3; D is unclear. The germline gives CDR1 LNHDA, CDR2 SQIVND (reference sequence). The CDR3 is 15 amino acids. V lost 1 base, J lost 0 bases, and 7 bases lay in between. The CDR3 region is CASSIATNSGNTIYF. CDR3 nucleotides: TGTGCCAGTAGTATAGCGACAAACTCTGGAAACACCATATATTTT.

The chain uses TRBV28 and TRBJ2-5; D not resolved. Germline-derived CDR1 and CDR2 are MDHEN and SYDVKM. Deletions cut 5 bases from V and 4 bases from J, with 17 bases between. The CDR3 consists of 15 residues. CDR3 DNA: TGTGCCAGCAGTCCCGGGTCATATCCTGGAGAGACCCAGTACTTC. It codes for CASSPGSYPGETQYF.

This chain connects TRBV5-5 to TRBJ2-1; D is ambiguous. Germline V gene sequence: CDR1 SGHKS, CDR2 YYEKEE (reference sequence). V lost 4 bases and J 4 bases, leaving 6 bases between the germline ends. There are 12 residues in the CDR3. CDR3 amino acids: CASSLDYNEQFF. As DNA, the CDR3 is TGTGCCAGCAGCCTAGATTACAATGAGCAGTTCTTC.

The chain has TRBV20-1 and TRBJ1-2, with no clear D. Looked up from germline, CDR1 is DFQATT and CDR2 is SNEGSKA (reference sequence). CDR3 size: 9 residues. V lost 6 bases, J lost 6 bases, and 5 bases lay in between. CDR3 in amino acids: CSAPNGYTF. The CDR3 nucleotides are TGCAGTGCACCAAATGGCTACACCTTC.

This chain links TRBV4-2 with TRBJ2-1, with TRBD2 identical over 10 bases. Trimming removed 0 bases from V and 7 bases from J; junction bases left unmatched: 6. This CDR3 comprises 16 residues. Germline V CDR1 and CDR2: LGHNA, YNFKEQ. The CDR3 DNA is TGTGCCAGCAGCCAAGATGGCCTAGCGGGGGCAAATGAGCAGTTCTTC. Translation: CASSQDGLAGANEQFF.